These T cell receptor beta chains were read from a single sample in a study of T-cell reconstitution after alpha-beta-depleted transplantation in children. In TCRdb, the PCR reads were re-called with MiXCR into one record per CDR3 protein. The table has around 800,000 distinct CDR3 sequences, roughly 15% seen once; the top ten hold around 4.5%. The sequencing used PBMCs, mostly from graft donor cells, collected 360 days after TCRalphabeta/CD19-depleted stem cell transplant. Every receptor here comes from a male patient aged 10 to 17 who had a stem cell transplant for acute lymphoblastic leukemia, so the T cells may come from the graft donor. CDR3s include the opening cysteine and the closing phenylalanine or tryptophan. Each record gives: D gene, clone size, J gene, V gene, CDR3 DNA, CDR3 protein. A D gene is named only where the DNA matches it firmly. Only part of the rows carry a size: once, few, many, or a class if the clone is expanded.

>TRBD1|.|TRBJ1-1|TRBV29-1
TGCAGCGTTGAGTTTCGGACAGGGAACACTGAAGCTTTCTTT
CSVEFRTGNTEAFF
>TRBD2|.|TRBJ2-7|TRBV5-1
TGCGCCAGCAGCTTGGCTCTAGCGGGAGGGCCCCCCTACGAGCAGTACTTC
CASSLALAGGPPYEQYF
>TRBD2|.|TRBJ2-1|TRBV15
TGTGCCACCAGCCTACTAGCGGGGGCGTACAATGAGCAGTTCTTC
CATSLLAGAYNEQFF
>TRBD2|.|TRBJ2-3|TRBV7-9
TGTGCCAGCAGCTTACCCTGGACTAGCGGAAGCACAGATACGCAGTATTTT
CASSLPWTSGSTDTQYF
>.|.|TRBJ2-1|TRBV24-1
TGTGCCACCAGTGAGGGCGGGACTCCTTCGGGCAATGAGCAGTTCTTC
CATSEGGTPSGNEQFF
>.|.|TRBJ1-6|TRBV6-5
TGTGCCAGCAGTTCGGACTTTATTAATAATTCACCCCTCCACTTT
CASSSDFINNSPLHF
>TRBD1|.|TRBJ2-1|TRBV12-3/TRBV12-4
TGTGCCAGCAGTTTTTTGGACAGGGGCCCCAATGAGCAGTTCTTC
CASSFLDRGPNEQFF
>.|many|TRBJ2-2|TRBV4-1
TGCGCCAGCAGCCAAGATAAGTGGGGGCCCACCGGGGAGCTGTTTTTT
CASSQDKWGPTGELFF
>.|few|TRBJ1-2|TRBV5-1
TGCGCCAGCAGCTTTCAGAAAGGGGAGACCAACTATGGCTACACCTTC
CASSFQKGETNYGYTF
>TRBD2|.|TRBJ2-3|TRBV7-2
TGTGCCAGCCGACTAGCGGGAGGGCCGAGAGATACGCAGTATTTT
CASRLAGGPRDTQYF
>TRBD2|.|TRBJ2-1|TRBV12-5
TGTGCTAGTGGTTTGGTACGGGTTCTAGCGGGAGCCTACAATGAGCAGTTCTTC
CASGLVRVLAGAYNEQFF
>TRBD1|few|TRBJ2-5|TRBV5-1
TGCGCCAGCTCCTCCGGGACAGGGCCAGAGACCCAGTACTTC
CASSSGTGPETQYF
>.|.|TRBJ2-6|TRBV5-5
TGTGCCAGCAGCCCATACCTGACTGGGGCCAACGTCCTGACTTTC
CASSPYLTGANVLTF
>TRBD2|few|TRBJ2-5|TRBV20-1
TGCAGTGCTAGAGATGGAGTGGGGAGCGGGAGGGGGGAGACCCAGTACTTC
CSARDGVGSGRGETQYF
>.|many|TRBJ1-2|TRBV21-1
TGTGCCAGCAGCAAAGGTGTGGGACGGACTTCTAACTATGGCTACACCTTC
CASSKGVGRTSNYGYTF
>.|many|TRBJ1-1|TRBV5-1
TGCGCCAGCAGCCCCTGGGGCAGGGGAAAGGGCACTGAAGCTTTCTTT
CASSPWGRGKGTEAFF
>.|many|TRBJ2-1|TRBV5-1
TGTGCCAGCAGTTTCACCGGGAATGAGCAGTTCTTC
CASSFTGNEQFF
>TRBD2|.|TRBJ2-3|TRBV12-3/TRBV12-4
TGTGCCAGCAGCCCTAGACTAGCGGGAGGAGTCACAGATACGCAGTATTTT
CASSPRLAGGVTDTQYF
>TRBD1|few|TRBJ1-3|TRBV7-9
TGTGCCAGCAGCGTCGGGACAGAGGGAAACACCATATATTTT
CASSVGTEGNTIYF
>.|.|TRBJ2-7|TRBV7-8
TGTGCCAGCAGCGTAACTAGCGAGCAGTACTTC
CASSVTSEQYF
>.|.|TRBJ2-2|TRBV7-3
TGTGCCAGCAGCTTAGGCCAGGGGTTTTCCGGGGAGCTGTTTTTT
CASSLGQGFSGELFF
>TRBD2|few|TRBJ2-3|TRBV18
TGTGCCAGCTCATCTCTAGCGGGAAAGCGCACAGATACGCAGTATTTT
CASSSLAGKRTDTQYF
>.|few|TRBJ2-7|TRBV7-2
TGTGCCAGCAGCTCGGATCAGGGAGGCGAGCAGTACTTC
CASSSDQGGEQYF
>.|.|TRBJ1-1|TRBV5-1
TGCGCCAGCAGCTCGACGACAGGGAACACTGAAGCTTTCTTT
CASSSTTGNTEAFF
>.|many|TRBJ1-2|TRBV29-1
TGCAGCGTCGATTTGCGTCCGGGGGGCTATGGCTACACCTTC
CSVDLRPGGYGYTF
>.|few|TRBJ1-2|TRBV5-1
TGCGCCAGCAGCAATCCGGAGGGATACTATGGCTACACCTTC
CASSNPEGYYGYTF
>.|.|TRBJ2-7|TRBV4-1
TGCGCCAGCAGCCCCTCGATCCCCGCCCTTGACGAGCAGTACTTC
CASSPSIPALDEQYF
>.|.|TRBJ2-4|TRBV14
TGTGCCAGCAGCCAAGAGCTGAGGGGGAAAAACATTCAGTACTTC
CASSQELRGKNIQYF
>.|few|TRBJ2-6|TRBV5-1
TGCGCCAGCAGCTCGAGGGGAGGAGACTTCTCTGGGGCCAACGTCCTGACTTTC
CASSSRGGDFSGANVLTF
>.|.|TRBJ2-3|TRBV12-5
TGTGCTAGTGGTTTGGGACCCCGGGGCCTGGCAGATACGCAGTATTTT
CASGLGPRGLADTQYF
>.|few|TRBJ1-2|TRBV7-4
TGTGCCAGCAGCTTATGGGGGGCCCTTACCTTTTACTATGGCTACACCTTC
CASSLWGALTFYYGYTF
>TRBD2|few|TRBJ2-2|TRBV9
TGTGCCAGCACCCCAACGTGGCGGGAGGGGGTCATCGGCGGGGAGCTGTTTTTT
CASTPTWREGVIGGELFF
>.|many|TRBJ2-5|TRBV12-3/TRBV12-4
TGTGCCAGCAGTCCGCAGGGACACCTAGAGACCCAGTACTTC
CASSPQGHLETQYF
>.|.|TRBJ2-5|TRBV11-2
TGTGCCAGCAGCTCCCCTTTGACCATTAAAGAGACCCAGTACTTC
CASSSPLTIKETQYF
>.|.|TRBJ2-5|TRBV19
TGTGCCAGTAGTATTTCGGCGGGGGCGTATGAGACCCAGTACTTC
CASSISAGAYETQYF
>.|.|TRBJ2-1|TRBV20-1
TGCAGTGCCCCGAACACCCTAGAGCTCAATGAGCAGTTCTTC
CSAPNTLELNEQFF
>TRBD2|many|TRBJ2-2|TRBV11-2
TGTGCCAGCAGCTTAGATCCCTATAGCGGGAGAAGTCCCGGGGAGCTGTTTTTT
CASSLDPYSGRSPGELFF
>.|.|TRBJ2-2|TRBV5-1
TGCGCCAGCAGCTTGGCACTAGCAGAGACCGGGGAGCTGTTTTTT
CASSLALAETGELFF
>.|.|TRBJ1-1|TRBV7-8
TGTGCCAGCAGCCCAGAGGGTGTTCTGGACACTGAAGCTTTCTTT
CASSPEGVLDTEAFF
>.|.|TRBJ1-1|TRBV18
TGTGCCAGCTCACCACTTCGGAGGGGCGCACGAGCTTTCTTT
CASSPLRRGARAFF
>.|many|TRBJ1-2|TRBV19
TGTGCCAGTAGTATATTCTATGGCTACACCTTC
CASSIFYGYTF
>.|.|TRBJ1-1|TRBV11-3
TGTGCCAGCAGCCCCCTCCTGGGAGAAGTGAACACTGAAGCTTTCTTT
CASSPLLGEVNTEAFF
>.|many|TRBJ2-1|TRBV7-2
TGTGCCAGCAGTCCCAACAGGGGGGGCAATGAGCAGTTCTTC
CASSPNRGGNEQFF
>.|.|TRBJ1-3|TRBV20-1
TGCAGTGCTAGAGTTGGTCCTGCTAGCTCTGGAAACACCATATATTTT
CSARVGPASSGNTIYF
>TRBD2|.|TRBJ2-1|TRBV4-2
TGTGCCAGCAGCCATCTCACGGGGACTAGCGGAGAAGGGTCCTACAATGAGCAGTTCTTC
CASSHLTGTSGEGSYNEQFF
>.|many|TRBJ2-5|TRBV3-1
TGTGCCAGCAGCCAACCGGGCCCGAGGGAGACCCAGTACTTC
CASSQPGPRETQYF
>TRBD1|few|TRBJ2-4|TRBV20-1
TGCAGTGCTATAGGGGGGACAGGGGTGAACATTCAGTACTTC
CSAIGGTGVNIQYF
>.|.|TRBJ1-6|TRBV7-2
TGTGCCAGCACCCCAGGGTCCTATAATTCACCCCTCCACTTT
CASTPGSYNSPLHF
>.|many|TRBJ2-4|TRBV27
TGTGCCAGCAGCCAAGCCCTAGGGATGGGATACATTCAGTACTTC
CASSQALGMGYIQYF
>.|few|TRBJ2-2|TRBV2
TGTGCCAGCGCTCGATACTGGGCGGGGCGAGGCACCGGGGAGCTGTTTTTT
CASARYWAGRGTGELFF
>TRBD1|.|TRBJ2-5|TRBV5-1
TGCGCCAGCAGCCCCCGAAGGGACAGGGTAGTGCAAGAGACCCAGTACTTC
CASSPRRDRVVQETQYF
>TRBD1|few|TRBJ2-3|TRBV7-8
TGTGCCAGCAGCTTCCGGGACAGCCTTCTCACAGATACGCAGTATTTT
CASSFRDSLLTDTQYF
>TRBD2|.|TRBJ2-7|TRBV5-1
TGCGCCAGCAGCTTACTAGCGGGAGCTAGGAAGCAGTACTTC
CASSLLAGARKQYF
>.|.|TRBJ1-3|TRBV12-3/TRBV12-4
TGTGCTGTTCAGACGCTAGATGGAAACACCATATATTTT
CAVQTLDGNTIYF
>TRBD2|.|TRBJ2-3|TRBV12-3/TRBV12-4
TGTGCCAGCAGTTTTGCGGTTAGCGGGAGCATCGGTACGCAGTATTTT
CASSFAVSGSIGTQYF
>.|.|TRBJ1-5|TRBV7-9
TGTGCCAGCAGCTTATATGGAAGGGCCCAGCATTTT
CASSLYGRAQHF
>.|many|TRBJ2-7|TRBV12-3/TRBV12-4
TGTGCCAGCAGTTTCCGGGGCGGCGACTACGAGCAGTACTTC
CASSFRGGDYEQYF
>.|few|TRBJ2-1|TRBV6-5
TGTGCCAGCAGTTACTCGAATCGGGCGGCCGGGTACAATGAGCAGTTCTTC
CASSYSNRAAGYNEQFF
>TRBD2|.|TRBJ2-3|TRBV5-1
TGCGCCAGTAATAGCGGGACTACAGATACGCAGTATTTT
CASNSGTTDTQYF